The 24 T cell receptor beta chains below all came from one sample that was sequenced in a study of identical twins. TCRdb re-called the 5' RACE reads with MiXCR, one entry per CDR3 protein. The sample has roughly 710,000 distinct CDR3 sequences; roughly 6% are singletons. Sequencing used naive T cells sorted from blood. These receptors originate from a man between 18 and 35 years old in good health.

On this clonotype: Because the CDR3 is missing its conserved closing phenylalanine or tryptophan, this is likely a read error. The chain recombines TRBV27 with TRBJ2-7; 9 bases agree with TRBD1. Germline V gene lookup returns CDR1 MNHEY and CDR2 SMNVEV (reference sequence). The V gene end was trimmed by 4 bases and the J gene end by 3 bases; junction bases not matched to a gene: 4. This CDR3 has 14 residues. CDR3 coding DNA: TGTGCCAGCAGTTGGACAGGGGCCGGCTACGAGCAGTACTCC. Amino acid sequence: CASSWTGAGYEQYS.

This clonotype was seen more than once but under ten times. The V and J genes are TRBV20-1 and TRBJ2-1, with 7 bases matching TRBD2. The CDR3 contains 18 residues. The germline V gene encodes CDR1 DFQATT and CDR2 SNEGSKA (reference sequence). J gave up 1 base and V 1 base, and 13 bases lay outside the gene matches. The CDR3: CSARAARREPRSYNEQFF. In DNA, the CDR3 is TGCAGTGCTAGAGCGGCGAGGCGGGAGCCCAGATCCTACAATGAGCAGTTCTTC.

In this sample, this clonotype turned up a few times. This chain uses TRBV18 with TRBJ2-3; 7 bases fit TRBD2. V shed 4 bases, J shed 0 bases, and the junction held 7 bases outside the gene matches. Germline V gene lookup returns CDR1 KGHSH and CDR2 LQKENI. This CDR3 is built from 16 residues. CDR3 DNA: TGTGCCAGCTCACTGACCCTAGCGGATAGCACAGATACGCAGTATTTT. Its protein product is CASSLTLADSTDTQYF.

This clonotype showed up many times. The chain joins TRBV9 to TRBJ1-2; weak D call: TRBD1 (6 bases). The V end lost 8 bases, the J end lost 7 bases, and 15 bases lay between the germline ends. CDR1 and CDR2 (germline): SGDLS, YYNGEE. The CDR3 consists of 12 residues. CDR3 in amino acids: CASGTGAFGYTF. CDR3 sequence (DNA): TGTGCCAGTGGGACGGGGGCATTTGGCTACACCTTC.

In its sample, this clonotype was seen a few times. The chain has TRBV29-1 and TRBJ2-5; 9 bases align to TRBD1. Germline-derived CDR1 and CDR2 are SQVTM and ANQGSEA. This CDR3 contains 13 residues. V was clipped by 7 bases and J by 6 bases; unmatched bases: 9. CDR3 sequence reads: CSASGQGFKTQYF. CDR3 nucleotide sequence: TGCAGCGCCTCGGGACAGGGTTTCAAGACCCAGTACTTC.

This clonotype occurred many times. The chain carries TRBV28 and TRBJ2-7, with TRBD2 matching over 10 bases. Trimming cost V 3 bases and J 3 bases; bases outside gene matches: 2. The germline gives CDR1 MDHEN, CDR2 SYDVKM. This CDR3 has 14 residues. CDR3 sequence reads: CASSFSGRNYEQYF. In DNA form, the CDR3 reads TGTGCCAGCAGTTTTAGCGGGAGGAACTACGAGCAGTACTTC.

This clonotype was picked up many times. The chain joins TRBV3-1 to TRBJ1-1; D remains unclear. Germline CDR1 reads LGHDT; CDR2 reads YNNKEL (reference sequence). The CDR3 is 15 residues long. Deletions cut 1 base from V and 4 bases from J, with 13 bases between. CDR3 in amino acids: CASSQVSWVPTEAFF. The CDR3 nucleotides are TGTGCCAGCAGCCAAGTATCTTGGGTTCCCACTGAAGCTTTCTTT. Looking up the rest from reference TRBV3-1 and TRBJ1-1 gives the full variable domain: DTAVSQTPKYLVTQMGNDKSIKCEQNLGHDTMYWYKQDSKKFLKIMFSYNNKELIINETVPNRFSPKSPDKAHLNLHINSLELGDSAVYFCASSQVSWVPTEAFFGQGTRLTVV.

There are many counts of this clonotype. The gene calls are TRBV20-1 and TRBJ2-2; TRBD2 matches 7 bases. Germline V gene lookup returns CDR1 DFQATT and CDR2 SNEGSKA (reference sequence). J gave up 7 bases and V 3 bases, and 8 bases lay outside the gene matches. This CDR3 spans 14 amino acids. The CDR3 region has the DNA TGCAGTGCTAGCCCGACGACTAGCCTCGGGGAGCTGTTTTTT. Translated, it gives CSASPTTSLGELFF.

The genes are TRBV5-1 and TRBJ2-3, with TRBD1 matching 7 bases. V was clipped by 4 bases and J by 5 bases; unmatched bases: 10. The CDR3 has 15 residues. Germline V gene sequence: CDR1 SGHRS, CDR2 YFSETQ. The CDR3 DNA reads TGCGCCAGCAGCCGGGTGGCAGGGGGTATAGATACGCAGTATTTT. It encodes CASSRVAGGIDTQYF.

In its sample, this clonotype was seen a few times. CDR3 DNA: TGCGCCAGCAGCGCGGCCGGCGGGCTAGCGGAATACAATGAGCAGTTCTTC. Its protein is CASSAAGGLAEYNEQFF. The chain recombines TRBV5-1 with TRBJ2-1, with 7 bases lining up with TRBD2. Germline CDR1 reads SGHRS; CDR2 reads YFSETQ. The CDR3 loop spans 17 amino acids. V lost 4 bases, J lost 4 bases, and 14 bases stayed unmatched.

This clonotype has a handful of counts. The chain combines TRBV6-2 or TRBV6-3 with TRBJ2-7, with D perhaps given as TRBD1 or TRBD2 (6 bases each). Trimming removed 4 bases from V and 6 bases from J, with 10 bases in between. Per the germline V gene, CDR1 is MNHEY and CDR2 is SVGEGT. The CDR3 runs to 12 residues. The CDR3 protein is CASSSGAGEQYV. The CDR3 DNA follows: TGTGCCAGCAGTTCGGGGGCCGGCGAGCAGTACGTC.

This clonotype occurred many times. CDR3 residues: CASRSSYEQYF. The CDR3 DNA is TGTGCCAGCAGGTCCTCCTACGAGCAGTACTTC. V usage is TRBV28 and J usage is TRBJ2-7; D is unclear. The V end was cut by 6 bases, the J end by 0 bases, with 3 bases between. The CDR3 is 11 amino acids. Germline lookup yields CDR1 MDHEN and CDR2 SYDVKM.

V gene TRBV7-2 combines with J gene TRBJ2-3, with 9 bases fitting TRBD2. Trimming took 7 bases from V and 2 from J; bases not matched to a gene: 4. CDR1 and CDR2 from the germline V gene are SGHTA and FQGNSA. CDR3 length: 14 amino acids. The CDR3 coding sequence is TGTGCCAGCAATCTAGCGGGGCTCACAGATACGCAGTATTTT. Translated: CASNLAGLTDTQYF.

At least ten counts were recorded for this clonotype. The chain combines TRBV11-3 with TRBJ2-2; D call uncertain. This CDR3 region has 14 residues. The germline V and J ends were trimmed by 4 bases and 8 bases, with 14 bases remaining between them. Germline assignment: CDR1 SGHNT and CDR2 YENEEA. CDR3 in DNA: TGTGCCAGCAGCTCCCGGGCCGATGGTGGGGAGCTGTTTTTT. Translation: CASSSRADGGELFF.

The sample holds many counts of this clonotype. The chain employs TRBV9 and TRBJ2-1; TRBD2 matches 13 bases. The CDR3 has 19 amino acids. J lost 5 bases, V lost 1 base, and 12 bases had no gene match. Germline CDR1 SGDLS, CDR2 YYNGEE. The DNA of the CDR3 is TGTGCCAGCAGCGTATTGGGACTAGCGGGACTAACGAAACACAATGAGCAGTTCTTC. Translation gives CASSVLGLAGLTKHNEQFF. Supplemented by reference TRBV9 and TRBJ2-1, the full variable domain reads DSGVTQTPKHLITATGQRVTLRCSPRSGDLSVYWYQQSLDQGLQFLIQYYNGEERAKGNILERFSAQQFPDLHSELNLSSLELGDSALYFCASSVLGLAGLTKHNEQFFGPGTRLTVL.

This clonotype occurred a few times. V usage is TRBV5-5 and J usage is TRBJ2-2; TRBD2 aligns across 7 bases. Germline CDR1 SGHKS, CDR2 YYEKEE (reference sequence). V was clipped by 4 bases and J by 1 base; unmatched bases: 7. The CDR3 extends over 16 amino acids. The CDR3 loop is CASSPRERGNTGELFF. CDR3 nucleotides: TGTGCCAGCAGCCCAAGGGAGCGGGGGAACACCGGGGAGCTGTTTTTT.

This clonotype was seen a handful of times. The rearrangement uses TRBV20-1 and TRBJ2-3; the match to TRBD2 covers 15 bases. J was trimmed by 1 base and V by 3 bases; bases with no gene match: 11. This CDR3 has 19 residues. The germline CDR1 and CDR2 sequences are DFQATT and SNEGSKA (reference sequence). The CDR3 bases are TGCAGTGCTAGTTCCGGGACTAGCGGGAGGAATGTGGGCACAGATACGCAGTATTTT. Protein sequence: CSASSGTSGRNVGTDTQYF.

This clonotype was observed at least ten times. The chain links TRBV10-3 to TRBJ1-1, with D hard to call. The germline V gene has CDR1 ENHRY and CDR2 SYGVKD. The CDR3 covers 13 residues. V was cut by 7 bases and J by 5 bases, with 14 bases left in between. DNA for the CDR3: TGTGCCATCAAATCAGGCCACGAAACTGAAGCTTTCTTT. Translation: CAIKSGHETEAFF.

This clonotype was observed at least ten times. As DNA, the CDR3 is TGTGCCATCAGGGGGCTAACAGGGATTGGCACAGATACGCAGTATTTT. Its translation: CAIRGLTGIGTDTQYF. The chain couples TRBV10-3 to TRBJ2-3; D may be TRBD1 (6 bases). Germline CDR1 and CDR2: ENHRY and SYGVKD. The germline V and J ends were trimmed by 6 bases and 1 base, with 17 bases remaining between them. The CDR3 totals 16 residues.

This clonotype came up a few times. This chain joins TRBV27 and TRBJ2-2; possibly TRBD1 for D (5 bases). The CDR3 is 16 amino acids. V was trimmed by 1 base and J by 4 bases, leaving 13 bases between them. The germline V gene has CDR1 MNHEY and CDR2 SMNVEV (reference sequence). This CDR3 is CASSLWPGRGTGELFF. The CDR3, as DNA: TGTGCCAGCAGTTTATGGCCAGGGCGCGGCACCGGGGAGCTGTTTTTT.

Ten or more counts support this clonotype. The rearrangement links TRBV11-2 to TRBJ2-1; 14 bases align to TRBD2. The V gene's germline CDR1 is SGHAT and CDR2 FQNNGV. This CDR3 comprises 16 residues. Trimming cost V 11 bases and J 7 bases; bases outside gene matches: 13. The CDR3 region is CAARYGGLAGANEQFF. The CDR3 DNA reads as TGTGCCGCAAGATATGGGGGACTAGCGGGAGCAAATGAGCAGTTCTTC.

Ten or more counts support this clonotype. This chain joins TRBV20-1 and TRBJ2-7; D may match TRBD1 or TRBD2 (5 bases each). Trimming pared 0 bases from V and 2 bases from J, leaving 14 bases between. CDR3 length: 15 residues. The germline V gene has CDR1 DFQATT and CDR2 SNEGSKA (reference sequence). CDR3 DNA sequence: TGCAGTGCTAGAGATGCCCTAGCAGGGACCTACGAGCAGTACTTC. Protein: CSARDALAGTYEQYF.

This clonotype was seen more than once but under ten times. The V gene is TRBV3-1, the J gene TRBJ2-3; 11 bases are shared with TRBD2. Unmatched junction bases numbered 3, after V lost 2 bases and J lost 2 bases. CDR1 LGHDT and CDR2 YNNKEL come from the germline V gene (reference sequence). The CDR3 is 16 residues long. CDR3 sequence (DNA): TGTGCCAGCAGCCAAAGACTAGCGGGATACACAGATACGCAGTATTTT. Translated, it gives CASSQRLAGYTDTQYF.

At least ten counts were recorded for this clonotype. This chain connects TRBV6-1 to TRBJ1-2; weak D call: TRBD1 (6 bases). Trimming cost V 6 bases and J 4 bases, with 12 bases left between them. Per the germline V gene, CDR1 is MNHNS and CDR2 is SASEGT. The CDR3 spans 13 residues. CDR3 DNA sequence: TGTGCCAGCAGAAAACAGGGATTCTATGGCTACACCTTC. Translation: CASRKQGFYGYTF.